The rows below give T cell receptor beta chains drawn from one sample of a study of T cells after yellow fever vaccination. TCRdb re-analysed the 5' RACE reads in MiXCR, keeping a single row per CDR3 protein. The sample consists of more than 350,000 distinct CDR3 sequences, roughly 11% of them appearing once. Sequenced material: PBMCs, taken on the day of the first yellow fever vaccination. The receptors stem from a man aged 18-30 years who received the YFV17D yellow fever vaccine. Both conserved end residues are part of each CDR3. A D gene is named only where the DNA matches it firmly. Clone size is stated in some rows and not others, as once, few, many or a class when expanded.

clone size	J gene	D gene	V gene	CDR3 protein	CDR3 DNA
NA	TRBJ1-2	NA	TRBV6-1	CASSVNREGGYTF	TGTGCCAGCAGTGTAAACAGGGAAGGCGGCTACACCTTC
NA	TRBJ1-6	TRBD1	TRBV12-5	CASGWTGLNSPLHF	TGTGCTAGTGGTTGGACAGGTCTTAATTCACCCCTCCACTTT
many	TRBJ2-3	NA	TRBV12-3/TRBV12-4	CASSFGAGADTQYF	TGTGCCAGCAGTTTTGGGGCAGGGGCAGATACGCAGTATTTT
many	TRBJ2-4	NA	TRBV3-1	CASSPAGWNIQYF	TGTGCCAGCAGCCCAGCAGGGTGGAACATTCAGTACTTC
NA	TRBJ2-5	TRBD1	TRBV10-3	CAISDPAGQAQETQYF	TGTGCCATCAGTGACCCAGCCGGACAGGCACAAGAGACCCAGTACTTC
NA	TRBJ2-7	NA	TRBV4-1	CASSQYYNTISYEQYF	TGCGCCAGCAGCCAATACTACAATACTATCTCCTACGAGCAGTACTTC
few	TRBJ1-1	TRBD1	TRBV7-9	CASSSGQGHLNTEAFF	TGTGCCAGCAGTTCGGGACAGGGACATCTGAACACTGAAGCTTTCTTT
NA	TRBJ2-7	NA	TRBV19	CASRYREEDEQYF	TGTGCCAGTAGGTACAGAGAAGAGGACGAGCAGTACTTC
NA	TRBJ1-5	TRBD1	TRBV12-3/TRBV12-4	CASSPTSGQGNQPQHF	TGTGCCAGCAGTCCGACCTCGGGACAGGGGAATCAGCCCCAGCATTTT
few	TRBJ2-2	NA	TRBV4-3	CASSQGASRAGELFF	TGCGCCAGCAGCCAAGGAGCCAGCAGGGCCGGGGAGCTGTTTTTT
few	TRBJ2-1	TRBD2	TRBV4-3	CASSQYRGGNEQFF	TGCGCCAGCAGCCAATATCGCGGGGGCAATGAGCAGTTCTTC
NA	TRBJ1-2	TRBD1	TRBV10-3	CAISEPDRDYGYTF	TGTGCCATCAGTGAGCCGGACAGGGACTATGGCTACACCTTC
many	TRBJ2-7	TRBD1	TRBV12-3/TRBV12-4	CASTETGEIREQYF	TGTGCCAGCACTGAGACAGGGGAGATACGCGAGCAGTACTTC